This T cell receptor (beta chain) was recorded in a study of blood T cell repertoires in COVID-19. Germline CDR1 and CDR2: SQVTM and ANQGSEA. This CDR3 comprises 13 residues. J lost 7 bases, V lost 5 bases, and 10 bases had no gene match. Symptom resolution, clearance, or two negative PCRs marked the recovered donors of Cohort 3. Here immunoSEQ multiplex PCR was the method, and the copy in TCRdb shows in-frame clones only, minus some. This table holds around 310,000 clones, around nine tenths found once. The J gene is TRBJ1-2, the V gene TRBV29-1, with 7 bases matching TRBD1. This receptor was obtained from a woman aged 40 to 50 who had recovered from COVID-19. Sequenced material: PBMCs or T cells enriched from blood (not recorded which). The CDR3 here is CSVFTGAYGGYTF. DNA for the CDR3: TGCAGCGTTTTTACAGGGGCCTATGGTGGCTACACCTTC.